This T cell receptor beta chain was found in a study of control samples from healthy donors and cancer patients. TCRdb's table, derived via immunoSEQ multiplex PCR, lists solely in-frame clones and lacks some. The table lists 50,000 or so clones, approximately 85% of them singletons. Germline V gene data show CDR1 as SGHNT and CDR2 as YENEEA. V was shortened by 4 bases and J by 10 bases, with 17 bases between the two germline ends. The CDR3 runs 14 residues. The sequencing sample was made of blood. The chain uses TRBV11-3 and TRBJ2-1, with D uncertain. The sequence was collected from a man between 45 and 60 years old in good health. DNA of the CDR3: TGTGCCAGCAGCTCATTCGTGCGCCCCCACGAGCAGTTCTTC. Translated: CASSSFVRPHEQFF.